The 29 T cell receptor beta chains below come from one sample, sequenced in a study of blood T cell repertoires in COVID-19. Here immunoSEQ multiplex PCR was the method, and the copy in TCRdb shows in-frame clones only, minus some. The profile shows approximately 210,000 clones, around four fifths of them singletons. The sequencing sample was made of peripheral blood. These receptors came from a woman in her 70s with active or convalescent COVID-19.

The chain has TRBV19 and TRBJ1-4; no firm D call. The CDR3 runs to 11 residues. Trimming removed 4 bases from V and 6 bases from J, with 3 bases in between. Looked up from germline, CDR1 is LNHDA and CDR2 is SQIVND (reference sequence). The chain's CDR3 is CASSTDEKLFF. In DNA form, the CDR3 reads TGTGCCAGTAGTACCGATGAAAAACTGTTTTTT.

This chain connects TRBV12-3 or TRBV12-4 to TRBJ2-1; 7 bases are a match to TRBD1. V was clipped by 6 bases and J by 5 bases; unmatched bases: 4. The CDR3 extends over 13 amino acids. The CDR3 protein is CASSPTGDNEQFF. Written as DNA, the CDR3 is TGTGCCAGCAGCCCCACAGGGGACAATGAGCAGTTCTTC.

The rearrangement uses TRBV5-1 and TRBJ2-3, with D hard to call. The CDR3 is 13 amino acids. Germline-derived CDR1 and CDR2 are SGHRS and YFSETQ. Trimming left V 7 bases short and J 0 bases short, with 9 bases between. The chain's CDR3 is CASHEPSTDTQYF. CDR3 bases: TGCGCCAGCCACGAGCCGAGCACAGATACGCAGTATTTT.

The CDR3 sequence: CACTSGIYSYEQYF. Here the CDR3 DNA reads TGTGCCTGTACGTCCGGGATCTACTCCTACGAGCAGTACTTC. The chain links TRBV30 to TRBJ2-7, with D possibly TRBD2 on 5 matching bases. The CDR3 is 14 amino acids. Germline CDR1 reads GTSNPN; CDR2 reads SVGIG (reference sequence). Between the trimmed V and J ends, which lost 6 bases and 0 bases, there was a span of 15 bases.

The chain recombines TRBV6-2 or TRBV6-3 with TRBJ2-5, with 11 bases identical to TRBD2. After removal of 6 bases from V and 2 bases from J, the junction contained 17 bases not matched to a gene. Germline lookup yields CDR1 MNHEY and CDR2 SVGEGT. The CDR3 sequence is 19 residues long. The CDR3 DNA is TGTGCCAGCAGCGGCGGGACTAGCGGCGTATACTGGACGCAAGAGACCCAGTACTTC. It translates to CASSGGTSGVYWTQETQYF.

The V call is TRBV9, the J call TRBJ2-1; 9 bases fit TRBD2. The CDR3 runs 17 residues. With V trimmed by 4 bases and J by 7 bases, 15 bases remained unmatched. CDR1 is SGDLS and CDR2 is YYNGEE in the germline V gene. The CDR3 sequence is CASSPYWVAGEVNEQFF. The CDR3 DNA reads TGTGCCAGCAGCCCCTACTGGGTAGCGGGAGAGGTAAATGAGCAGTTCTTC.

The sample holds one count of this clone. The chain uses TRBV3-1 (or the pseudogene TRBV3-2) and TRBJ2-1; 7 positions match TRBD2. Germline CDR1 reads LGHDT; CDR2 reads YNNKEL (reference sequence). After removal of 7 bases from V and 3 bases from J, the junction contained 6 bases not matched to a gene. This CDR3 has 14 residues. This chain's CDR3 is CASTAGAYYNEQFF. In nucleotides, the CDR3 is TGTGCCAGCACGGCGGGAGCGTACTACAATGAGCAGTTCTTC.

The CDR3 nucleotides read TGTGCCAGCAGTTTTCTGCTAGCGGGAGTTGTGTACGAGCAGTACTTC. Amino acids: CASSFLLAGVVYEQYF. The V gene is TRBV27, the J gene TRBJ2-7; 10 nucleotides line up with TRBD2. The V gene end was trimmed by 3 bases and the J gene end by 4 bases; junction bases not matched to a gene: 9. This CDR3 is 16 amino acids long. The germline V gene encodes CDR1 MNHEY and CDR2 SMNVEV (reference sequence).

The V and J genes are TRBV3-1 (or the pseudogene TRBV3-2) and TRBJ1-5; D gene unclear. V shed 1 base and J shed 7 bases, with 17 bases lying between them. This CDR3 has 16 amino acids. Germline-derived CDR1 and CDR2 are LGHDT and YNNKEL (reference sequence). CDR3 in amino acids: CASSQGSGGYGQPQHF. The CDR3 coding sequence is TGTGCCAGCAGCCAAGGTTCCGGCGGGTATGGCCAGCCCCAGCATTTT.

A few counts support this clone. The chain combines TRBV7-7 with TRBJ2-7; 8 nucleotides match TRBD1. V lost 6 bases and J lost 0; bases outside the gene matches: 4. This CDR3 region has 14 residues. The germline V gene has CDR1 SSHAT and CDR2 FNYEAQ (reference sequence). The CDR3 loop reads CASSRDRTSYEQYF. Written as DNA, the CDR3 is TGTGCCAGCAGTCGGGACAGGACCTCCTACGAGCAGTACTTC.

The genes are TRBV6-5 and TRBJ1-6; TRBD1 agrees at 8 bases. The CDR3 sequence is 14 residues long. J was trimmed by 5 bases and V by 7 bases; bases with no gene match: 4. Germline-derived CDR1 and CDR2 are MNHEY and SVGAGI. The DNA for the CDR3 is TGTGCCAGCAACCGACAGGGGCATAATTCACCCCTCCACTTT. Encoded protein: CASNRQGHNSPLHF.

The rearrangement uses TRBV5-1 and TRBJ2-1; 10 bases agree with TRBD2. With V trimmed by 3 bases and J by 15 bases, 15 bases remained unmatched. CDR1 is SGHRS, CDR2 YFSETQ, per germline. The CDR3 contains 15 residues. CDR3 protein: CASSYQAGGPEILFF. As DNA, the CDR3 is TGCGCCAGCAGCTATCAAGCGGGGGGGCCAGAGATTCTGTTCTTC.

The rearrangement uses TRBV5-1 and TRBJ2-7, with 12 bases lining up with TRBD2. Germline CDR1 reads SGHRS; CDR2 reads YFSETQ. CDR3 length: 17 residues. Trimming took 1 base from V and 1 from J; bases not matched to a gene: 6. The CDR3 sequence is CASSLLTSGGHSYEQYF. In DNA, the CDR3 is TGCGCCAGCAGCTTGTTAACTAGCGGGGGGCATTCCTACGAGCAGTACTTC.

The chain joins TRBV27 to TRBJ2-3; 9 bases align to TRBD1. Per the germline V gene, CDR1 is MNHEY and CDR2 is SMNVEV (reference sequence). After removal of 5 bases from V and 1 base from J, the junction contained 7 bases not matched to a gene. The CDR3 length is 16 residues. In nucleotides, the CDR3 is TGTGCCAGCAGTCCCGTCACAGGGGGCGGCACAGATACGCAGTATTTT. It is translated as CASSPVTGGGTDTQYF.

The J gene is TRBJ1-4, the V gene TRBV19, with D unclear. Trimming stripped 6 bases from V and 3 bases from J, with 14 bases between. The CDR3 extends over 15 amino acids. Germline assignment: CDR1 LNHDA and CDR2 SQIVND (reference sequence). Here the CDR3 DNA reads TGTGCCAGTAGCCCCTTAGTCCAGGCTAATGAAAAACTGTTTTTT. Translation: CASSPLVQANEKLFF.

CDR3 region: CASSLISGARAFF. The CDR3 region has the DNA TGTGCCAGCAGCTTGATTTCAGGGGCGCGGGCTTTCTTT. The rearrangement joins TRBV5-4 to TRBJ1-1, with D possibly matching TRBD1 (6 bases). Between the trimmed V and J ends, which lost 1 base and 11 bases, there was a span of 15 bases. The CDR3 runs 13 residues. CDR1 is SGHNT, CDR2 YYREEE, per germline (reference sequence).

This clone was recorded only once. V usage is TRBV21-1 and J usage is TRBJ1-5; the D call in the table, TRBD1, was not verified against the DNA. TRBV21-1 has pseudogene status. This CDR3 spans 14 amino acids. This CDR3 is CASSDRDSNQPQHF. The CDR3 DNA sequence: TGTGCCAGCAGCGACAGGGACTCCAATCAGCCCCAGCATTTT.

This sequence joins TRBV27 and TRBJ1-6; D is possibly TRBD1 (6 bases). CDR3 size: 13 residues. V lost 6 bases to trimming and J lost 8 bases, with 11 bases between them. Germline-derived CDR1 and CDR2 are MNHEY and SMNVEV (reference sequence). The CDR3 loop reads CASRAGTHSPLHF. As DNA, the CDR3 is TGTGCCAGCAGGGCCGGGACACATTCACCCCTCCACTTT.

The chain has TRBV6-6 and TRBJ1-2; D may be TRBD1 (6 bases). Trimming pared 2 bases from V and 6 bases from J, leaving 16 bases between. CDR3 size: 15 residues. Germline V gives CDR1 MNHNY, CDR2 SVGAGI (reference sequence). As DNA, the CDR3 is TGTGCCAGCAGTTACCCCAATAACAGGGTACATGGCTACACCTTC. This encodes CASSYPNNRVHGYTF.

The chain recombines TRBV5-1 with TRBJ2-3; 11 bases match TRBD2. The CDR3 contains 16 residues. The ends lost 7 bases at V and 1 base at J; junction bases unmatched: 8. CDR1 is SGHRS, CDR2 YFSETQ, per germline. The CDR3 coding sequence is TGCGCCAGCCGGTTACTAGCGGGAGACCGCACAGATACGCAGTATTTT. Its translation is CASRLLAGDRTDTQYF.

This clone was seen a handful of times. The J gene is TRBJ2-1, the V gene TRBV2; 7 nucleotides align to TRBD2. Germline lookup yields CDR1 SNHLY and CDR2 FYNNEI. Losses at the gene ends were 5 bases for V and 9 bases for J; bases not matched to a gene: 4. This CDR3 has 12 residues. CDR3 sequence: CASSLIAGEQFF. The CDR3 DNA follows: TGTGCCAGCAGTCTAATAGCGGGTGAGCAGTTCTTC.

The genes are TRBV13 and TRBJ2-3; D remains unclear. From germline, CDR1 is PRHDT and CDR2 FYEKMQ (reference sequence). Trimming removed 5 bases at V and 0 bases at J, with 6 bases between. CDR3 length equals 13 residues. The CDR3 is CASSPVSTDTQYF. The CDR3, as DNA: TGTGCCAGCAGCCCCGTTAGCACAGATACGCAGTATTTT.

This clone was detected only once. CDR3 in amino acids: CASSASVTGIGKLFF. The DNA of the CDR3 is TGTGCCAGCAGCGCCTCCGTGACAGGAATTGGGAAACTGTTTTTT. V and J are TRBV4-2 and TRBJ1-4; tentative D call: TRBD1 (6 bases). Between the trimmed V and J ends, which lost 5 bases and 11 bases, there was a span of 21 bases. The germline CDR1 and CDR2 sequences are LGHNA and YNFKEQ. The CDR3 length is 15 residues.

This clone has more than one count but fewer than ten. The chain links TRBV3-1 (or the pseudogene TRBV3-2) to TRBJ2-7; 7 bases align to TRBD2. Germline V gene data show CDR1 as LGHDT and CDR2 as YNNKEL (reference sequence). This CDR3 is built from 15 residues. V dropped 4 bases and J dropped 3; count of bases not matched to a gene: 9. The CDR3 here is CASSLMAGAHYEQYF. In DNA, the CDR3 is TGTGCCAGCAGCCTAATGGCGGGAGCCCACTACGAGCAGTACTTC.

This clone has just one count. The V gene is TRBV10-3, the J gene TRBJ2-3; TRBD2 agrees at 12 bases. This CDR3 comprises 20 residues. J lost 2 bases, V lost 3 bases, and 15 bases had no gene match. CDR1 ENHRY and CDR2 SYGVKD come from the germline V gene. The CDR3 DNA follows: TGTGCCATCAGTGATTTCTTCCGGACTAGCGGGGTCCATCCCACAGATACGCAGTATTTT. It specifies CAISDFFRTSGVHPTDTQYF.

The chain's CDR3 is CASSLPGTSEADTQYF. The DNA of the CDR3 is TGTGCCAGCAGCCTGCCCGGGACTAGCGAGGCAGATACGCAGTATTTT. The chain has TRBV14 and TRBJ2-3; TRBD2 matches at 10 bases. The CDR3 consists of 16 residues. Germline CDR1 reads SGHDN; CDR2 reads FVKESK. J was trimmed by 4 bases and V by 4 bases; bases with no gene match: 8.

This chain uses TRBV4-1 with TRBJ1-2; TRBD1 agrees at 11 bases. CDR1 MGHRA and CDR2 YSYEKL come from the germline V gene. CDR3 length: 13 residues. V dropped 9 bases and J dropped 8; count of bases not matched to a gene: 8. For the CDR3, the DNA is TGCGCCAGGTGGGACAGGGGGGTAGGAGGCTACACCTTC. This encodes CARWDRGVGGYTF.

The rearrangement links TRBV19 to TRBJ1-2; D remains unclear. With 7 bases removed from V and 2 bases from J, the gap between germline ends came to 5 bases. This CDR3 contains 11 residues. Germline CDR1 and CDR2: LNHDA and SQIVND (reference sequence). The CDR3 nucleotides read TGTGCCAGTACGGGGAACTATGGCTACACCTTC. This gives the protein CASTGNYGYTF.

This clone occurred once. This chain connects TRBV5-1 to TRBJ2-1; 7 bases line up with TRBD2. Germline-derived CDR1 and CDR2 are SGHRS and YFSETQ. With 0 bases clipped from V and 10 bases from J, the junction kept 1 base outside the gene matches. The CDR3 runs 12 residues. CDR3 nucleotides: TGCGCCAGCAGCTTGGCAGCGGGAGAGCAGTTCTTC. It is translated as CASSLAAGEQFF.